These T cell receptor beta chains were read from a single sample in a study of blood T cells in healthy people across ages. TCRdb re-derived calls from the 5' RACE reads in MiXCR, one entry per CDR3 protein. Of roughly 1 million distinct CDR3 sequences in the sample, about 25% are singletons; the top ten hold approximately 0.75%. These data also formed part of another study, on T cells of mothers and their children.

Material: blood. The receptors shown here come from a girl aged 2 to 9 in good health. The CDR3 runs from the conserved cysteine through the conserved F or W. D genes are given only for firm matches. Only part of the rows carry a size: once, few, many, or a class if the clone is expanded.

J gene	V gene	clone size	D gene	CDR3 DNA	CDR3 protein
TRBJ1-2	TRBV29-1	.	.	TGCAGCGCGGGCGGACGGGACAACTATGGCTACACCTTC	CSAGGRDNYGYTF
TRBJ1-3	TRBV12-3/TRBV12-4	few	.	TGTGCCAGCAGTCTCGGACGTCGCTCTGGAAACACCATATATTTT	CASSLGRRSGNTIYF
TRBJ2-4	TRBV20-1	.	.	TGCAGTGCTAGAGCACGGACGAAAAACATTCAGTACTTC	CSARARTKNIQYF
TRBJ1-2	TRBV24-1	.	.	TGTGCCACCAGTGATTCGTTGACAGCTTCCTTCTATGGCTACACCTTC	CATSDSLTASFYGYTF
TRBJ2-1	TRBV5-1	.	TRBD2	TGCGCCAGCCAACGCGGACTAGCGGGGTACAATGAGCAGTTCTTC	CASQRGLAGYNEQFF
TRBJ2-5	TRBV12-3/TRBV12-4	few	.	TGTGCCAGCCTCCGTAGGGACACGGGGACCCAGTACTTC	CASLRRDTGTQYF
TRBJ2-3	TRBV27	few	.	TGTGCCAGCAGTCCCTCCTGGGGCAGCTTCCTCACAGATACGCAGTATTTT	CASSPSWGSFLTDTQYF
TRBJ2-3	TRBV7-9	few	.	TGTGCCAGCAGCTCCCTCCGGGACGGGACGCAGTATTTT	CASSSLRDGTQYF
TRBJ1-1	TRBV12-3/TRBV12-4	.	.	TGTGCCAGCAGTTTGTGGGGGATCACTGAAGCTTTCTTT	CASSLWGITEAFF
TRBJ2-5	TRBV27	few	.	TGTGCCAGCAGTTTATCGATGACTCGACTGTGGCAGACCCGGTACTTC	CASSLSMTRLWQTRYF
TRBJ1-2	TRBV28	few	.	TGTGCCAGCAGCGTCCCGGTAGGGAGCTTCTATGGCTACACCTTC	CASSVPVGSFYGYTF
TRBJ2-7	TRBV4-2	.	TRBD2	TGTGCCAGCAGCCAAAACGTACTAGCGTCGGGGGAGCAGTACTTC	CASSQNVLASGEQYF
TRBJ1-5	TRBV7-2	.	TRBD1	TGTGCCAGCAGCTTATCAGGGGGCCCTAGCAATCAGCCCCAGCATTTT	CASSLSGGPSNQPQHF
TRBJ1-1	TRBV7-3	.	.	TGTGCCAGCAGCTTAACAGGGACCGAGGGAGCTTTCTTT	CASSLTGTEGAFF
TRBJ2-1	TRBV24-1	.	TRBD2	TGTGCCACCAGTGATTCGACTAGCGGGAGAGGGAATGAGCAGTTCTTC	CATSDSTSGRGNEQFF
TRBJ2-3	TRBV29-1	few	TRBD1	TGCAGCGTTGAGGACAGGGGGCGAGAGTCAGATACGCAGTATTTT	CSVEDRGRESDTQYF
TRBJ2-1	TRBV19	.	TRBD2	TGTGCCAGTAGTATGTTGGATAGCGGGAGGAGGGGGGGTGGCAATGAGCAGTTCTTC	CASSMLDSGRRGGGNEQFF
TRBJ2-1	TRBV29-1	.	TRBD2	TGCAGCGTACACGGGACTAGCTTCAATGAGCAGTTCTTC	CSVHGTSFNEQFF
TRBJ1-2	TRBV11-1	few	.	TGTGCCAGCAGCTTACATCCTGGAAGCTATGGCTACACCTTC	CASSLHPGSYGYTF
TRBJ2-1	TRBV6-2/TRBV6-3	.	.	TGTGCCAGCAGTCCTACAGGGTTTGGTGAGGATGAGCAGTTCTTC	CASSPTGFGEDEQFF
TRBJ2-5	TRBV7-7	.	.	TGTGCTAGCAACTCGGGCGCGTCGGGGGCCGGGGAGACCCAGTACTTC	CASNSGASGAGETQYF
TRBJ2-5	TRBV28	few	TRBD1	TGTGCCAGCAGTTCAATAAAGACAGGGGCTAGAGAGACCCAGTACTTC	CASSSIKTGARETQYF
TRBJ2-4	TRBV7-9	few	TRBD2	TGTGCCAGCAGCTCGCTCCCTACTAGCGGGAGCTTGTACTTC	CASSSLPTSGSLYF
TRBJ2-1	TRBV5-6	.	TRBD2	TGTGCCAGCAGCTTGGCCGTAGCGGGGGGGCAAGACAATGAGCAGTTCTTC	CASSLAVAGGQDNEQFF
TRBJ1-2	TRBV3-1	.	TRBD1	TGTGCCGGCAGCCTGACAGGGGCCTATGGCTACACCTTC	CAGSLTGAYGYTF
TRBJ2-5	TRBV20-1	few	TRBD2	TGCAGTGCCGCCACTAGCGGGGGGCCTTATCAAGAGACCCAGTACTTC	CSAATSGGPYQETQYF
TRBJ1-5	TRBV7-2	.	.	TGTGCCAGCAGCCCCAGGAGCGGGAGCAATCAGCCCCAGCATTTT	CASSPRSGSNQPQHF
TRBJ1-1	TRBV7-3	few	TRBD1	TGTGCCAGCAGCTCCTCACAGGGGGCAGGTACTGAAGCTTTCTTT	CASSSSQGAGTEAFF
TRBJ2-1	TRBV9	few	TRBD2	TGTGCCAGCAGTGCCAAATTTAGCGGGGGGGCGGGTGAGCAGTTCTTC	CASSAKFSGGAGEQFF
TRBJ2-1	TRBV10-1	.	TRBD2	TGCGCCAGCAGGGAAAGCGGGGCCTCCTACAATGAGCAGTTCTTC	CASRESGASYNEQFF
TRBJ2-5	TRBV5-6	.	.	TGTGCCAGCAGCTTCAGCGGACAAGAGGCCCAGTACTTC	CASSFSGQEAQYF
TRBJ2-1	TRBV3-1	.	TRBD2	TGTGCCAGCAGCCGCACCGGGACTACCTCCTACAATGAGCAGTTCTTC	CASSRTGTTSYNEQFF
TRBJ2-5	TRBV29-1	.	.	TGCAGCGTTGACGTATATTCTGGGGTGTTGCAAGAGACCCAGTACTTC	CSVDVYSGVLQETQYF
TRBJ2-7	TRBV6-2/TRBV6-3	.	.	TGTGCCAGCAGTTACTCCCAATTTATCTCCTACGAGCAGTACTTC	CASSYSQFISYEQYF
TRBJ2-3	TRBV9	few	.	TGTGCCAGCAGCGTAGCAGGACGCACAGATACGCAGTATTTT	CASSVAGRTDTQYF
TRBJ2-1	TRBV29-1	many	TRBD2	TGCAGCGCTAGCGGGAGGTCTTACAATGAGCAGTTCTTC	CSASGRSYNEQFF
TRBJ2-1	TRBV29-1	.	.	TGCAGCGTTGATAGCGCTAGTGAGCAGTTCTTC	CSVDSASEQFF
TRBJ1-1	TRBV6-5	.	.	TGTGCCAGCAGTTACTCCGGAGGGATGGTTGAAGCTTTCTTT	CASSYSGGMVEAFF
TRBJ2-3	TRBV7-6	few	.	TGTGCCAGCAGCTTAGTCGACAACCCTGGAGAGACCCAGTACTTT	CASSLVDNPGETQYF
TRBJ1-2	TRBV2	.	.	TGTGCCAACGGACGTGGCTACACCTTC	CANGRGYTF
TRBJ2-5	TRBV19	.	.	TGTGCCAGTAAGGAGGTGTCGGGGGTTTCGGCCCAGTACTTC	CASKEVSGVSAQYF
TRBJ2-3	TRBV3-1	few	TRBD1	TGTGCCAGCAGCGAAGGAGGACAGGGTACGCAGTATTTT	CASSEGGQGTQYF
TRBJ2-5	TRBV3-1	few	TRBD2	TGTGCCAGCAGCCAGGGGACTAGCGGGAGGTCGGAGACCCAGTACTTC	CASSQGTSGRSETQYF
TRBJ2-3	TRBV5-5	.	.	TGTGCCAGCAGCTTGGGTTCGGGGTTGGGCACAGATACGCAGTATTTT	CASSLGSGLGTDTQYF
TRBJ2-1	TRBV9	few	.	TGTGCCAGCAGCGTAGAGGGCAGGGCCAATGAGCAGTTCTTC	CASSVEGRANEQFF
TRBJ2-7	TRBV4-2	.	.	TGTGCCAGCAGCCAACGTATAGGGTGGGAGCAGTACTTC	CASSQRIGWEQYF
TRBJ2-5	TRBV4-1	.	TRBD1	TGCGCCAGCAGCCAACCTTACAGGGGAACGCGAGAGACCCAGTACTTC	CASSQPYRGTRETQYF
TRBJ2-7	TRBV29-1	few	.	TGCAGCGTTGTGTGGGACGAGCAGTACTTC	CSVVWDEQYF